This T cell receptor beta chain was sequenced during a study of shared clonotypes between healthy human individuals. Every subset's genomic DNA went evenly onto several immunoSEQ plates. DNA at about 210 ng, 25,000 to 30,000 T cell genomes, went into sorted-subset replicate PCRs. Assay used: immunoSEQ multiplex PCR; TCRdb lists only in-frame clones, some missing. The table has approximately 1.5 million clones, approximately 98% seen once. It was into CD45RA+ naive and CD45RA-negative memory subsets that the CD4+ cells were split. The ends lost 5 bases at V and 7 bases at J; junction bases unmatched: 5. The CDR3 is made up of 13 amino acids. CDR1 LNHDA and CDR2 SQIVND come from the germline V gene (reference sequence).

The sample taken for sequencing was naive CD4+ T cells sorted from blood. Subset in this sample: CD45RA+ positively selected. This receptor was taken from a man aged 30 to 45 in good health. The chain is built from TRBV19 and TRBJ1-5, with 7 positions matching TRBD1. CDR3 DNA: TGTGCCAGTAGTTCTCAGGGGGAACAGCCCCAGCATTTT. Its protein product is CASSSQGEQPQHF.